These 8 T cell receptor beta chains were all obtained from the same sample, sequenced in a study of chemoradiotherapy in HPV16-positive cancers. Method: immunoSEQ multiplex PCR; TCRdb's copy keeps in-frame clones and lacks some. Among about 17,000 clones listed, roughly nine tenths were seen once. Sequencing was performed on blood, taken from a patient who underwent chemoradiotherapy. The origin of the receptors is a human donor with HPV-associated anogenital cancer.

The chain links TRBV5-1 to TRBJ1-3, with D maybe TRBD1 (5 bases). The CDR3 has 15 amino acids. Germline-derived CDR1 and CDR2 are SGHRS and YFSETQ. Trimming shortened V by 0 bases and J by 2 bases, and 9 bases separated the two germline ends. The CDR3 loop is CASSLAAGPGNTIYF. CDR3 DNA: TGCGCCAGCAGCTTGGCGGCAGGGCCTGGAAACACCATATATTTT.

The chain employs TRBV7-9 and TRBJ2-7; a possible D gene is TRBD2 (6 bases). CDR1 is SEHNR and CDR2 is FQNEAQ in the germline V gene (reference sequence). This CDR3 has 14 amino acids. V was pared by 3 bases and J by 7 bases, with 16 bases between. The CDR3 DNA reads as TGTGCCAGCAGCTTTAGCGGCCTGGGGGGAGAGCAGTACGTC. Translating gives CASSFSGLGGEQYV.

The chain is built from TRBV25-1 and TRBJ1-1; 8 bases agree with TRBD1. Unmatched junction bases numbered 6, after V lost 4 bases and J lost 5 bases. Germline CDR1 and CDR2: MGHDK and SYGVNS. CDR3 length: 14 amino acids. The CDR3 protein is CASSASRGRTEAFF. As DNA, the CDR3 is TGTGCCAGCAGTGCGTCCAGGGGGCGGACTGAAGCTTTCTTT. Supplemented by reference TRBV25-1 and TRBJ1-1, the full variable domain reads EADIYQTPRYLVIGTGKKITLECSQTMGHDKMYWYQQDPGMELHLIHYSYGVNSTEKGDLSSESTVSRIRTEHFPLTLESARPSHTSQYLCASSASRGRTEAFFGQGTRLTVV.

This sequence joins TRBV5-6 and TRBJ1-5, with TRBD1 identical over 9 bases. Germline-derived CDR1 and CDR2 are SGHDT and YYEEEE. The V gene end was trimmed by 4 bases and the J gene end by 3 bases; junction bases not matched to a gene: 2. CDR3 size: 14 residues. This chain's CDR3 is CASSRTGVNQPQHF. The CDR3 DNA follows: TGTGCCAGCAGCCGGACAGGGGTCAATCAGCCCCAGCATTTT.

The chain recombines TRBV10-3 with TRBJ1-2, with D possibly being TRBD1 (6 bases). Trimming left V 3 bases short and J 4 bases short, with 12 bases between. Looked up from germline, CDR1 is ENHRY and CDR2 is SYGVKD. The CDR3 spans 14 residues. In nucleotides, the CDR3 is TGTGCCATCAGTGACAGGGGTCTTGGCTATGGCTACACCTTC. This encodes CAISDRGLGYGYTF.

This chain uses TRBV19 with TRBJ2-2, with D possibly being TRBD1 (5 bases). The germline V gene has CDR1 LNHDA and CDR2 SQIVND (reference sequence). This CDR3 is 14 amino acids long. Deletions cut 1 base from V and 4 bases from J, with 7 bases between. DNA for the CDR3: TGTGCCAGTAGTATAGTAGGGGTCACCGGGGAGCTGTTTTTT. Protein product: CASSIVGVTGELFF.

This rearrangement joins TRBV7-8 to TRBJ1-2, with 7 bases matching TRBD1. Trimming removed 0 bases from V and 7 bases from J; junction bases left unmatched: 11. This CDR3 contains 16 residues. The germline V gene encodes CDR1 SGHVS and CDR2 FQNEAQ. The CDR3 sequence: CASSLALQGSWVGYTF. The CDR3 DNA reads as TGTGCCAGCAGCTTAGCCCTACAGGGGTCCTGGGTTGGCTACACCTTC. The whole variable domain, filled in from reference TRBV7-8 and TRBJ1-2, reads GAGVSQSPRYKVAKRGQDVALRCDPISGHVSLFWYQQALGQGPEFLTYFQNEAQLDKSGLPSDRFFAERPEGSVSTLKIQRTQQEDSAVYLCASSLALQGSWVGYTFGSGTRLTVV.

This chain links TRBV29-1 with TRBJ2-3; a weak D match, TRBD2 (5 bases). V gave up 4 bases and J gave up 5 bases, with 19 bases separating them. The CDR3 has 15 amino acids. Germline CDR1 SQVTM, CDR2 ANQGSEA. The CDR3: CSVVEARIRGDTQYF. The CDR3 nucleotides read TGCAGCGTTGTGGAAGCGCGGATACGGGGAGATACGCAGTATTTT.